This T cell receptor beta chain was recorded in a study of metastatic and nonmetastatic thyroid tumors. Study summary: Comparison of repertoires was carried out across blood and tumor or nodule tissue from malignant and benign thyroid patients.

This clone was counted many times. As yet, its antigen is unknown. This sample also contains other DNA sequences that code for the same CDR3. Study-wide findings and caveats: In blood and tumor, TCR beta diversity was reportedly significantly higher in malignant thyroid tumors than in benign nodules.

Methods used by the authors: To classify distant metastasis in papillary thyroid cancer, a model was built from CDR3 differences across clinicopathological groups. TCRdb used MiXCR to call clones anew from the PCR reads. These V and J calls derive from TCRdb rather than the authors' analysis. The sample has tens of thousands of clones, 20% to 25% seen once. The CDR3 has 14 residues. Germline CDR1 reads LGHDT; CDR2 reads YNNKEL (reference sequence). The V gene end was trimmed by 5 bases and the J gene end by 12 bases; junction bases not matched to a gene: 12. There were no patients who had received any treatment before thyroid surgery.

The specimen sequenced was blood. This clonotype was sampled from a female donor with papillary thyroid cancer or a benign thyroid nodule (not recorded which). Some clones in this sample may be carry-over from other donors' samples. The chain links TRBV3-1 to TRBJ2-5; 10 nucleotides line up with TRBD2. The CDR3 spells CASSYTSGAEREYF. The CDR3 coding sequence is TGTGCCAGCAGCTATACTAGCGGGGCCGAGAGGGAGTACTTC.